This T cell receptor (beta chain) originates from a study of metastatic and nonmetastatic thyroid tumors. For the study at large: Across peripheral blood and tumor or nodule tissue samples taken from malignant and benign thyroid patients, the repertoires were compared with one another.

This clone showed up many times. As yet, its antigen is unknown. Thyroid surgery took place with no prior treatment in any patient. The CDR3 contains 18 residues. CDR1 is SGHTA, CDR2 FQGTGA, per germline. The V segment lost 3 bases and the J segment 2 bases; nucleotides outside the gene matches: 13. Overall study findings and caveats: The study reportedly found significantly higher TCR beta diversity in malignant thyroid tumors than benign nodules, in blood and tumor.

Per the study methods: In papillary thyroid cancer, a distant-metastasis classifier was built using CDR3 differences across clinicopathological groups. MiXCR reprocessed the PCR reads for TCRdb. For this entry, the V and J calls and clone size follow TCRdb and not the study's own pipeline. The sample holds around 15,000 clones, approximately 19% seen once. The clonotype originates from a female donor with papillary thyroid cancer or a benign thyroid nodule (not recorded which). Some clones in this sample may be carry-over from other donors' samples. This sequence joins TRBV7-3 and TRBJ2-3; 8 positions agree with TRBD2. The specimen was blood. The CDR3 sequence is CASSFPGGAGEVTDTQYF. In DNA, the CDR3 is TGTGCCAGCAGCTTCCCCGGGGGAGCGGGAGAGGTCACAGATACGCAGTATTTT.